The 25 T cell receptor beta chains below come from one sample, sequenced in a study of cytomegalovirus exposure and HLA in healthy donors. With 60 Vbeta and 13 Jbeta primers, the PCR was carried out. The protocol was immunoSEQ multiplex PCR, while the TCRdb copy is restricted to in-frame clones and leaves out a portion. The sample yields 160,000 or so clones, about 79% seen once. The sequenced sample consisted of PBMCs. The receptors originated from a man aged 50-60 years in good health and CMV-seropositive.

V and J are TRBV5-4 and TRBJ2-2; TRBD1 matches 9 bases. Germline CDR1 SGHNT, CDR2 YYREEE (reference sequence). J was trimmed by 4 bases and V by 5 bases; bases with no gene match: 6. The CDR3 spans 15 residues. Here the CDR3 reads CASRPGQGSTGELFF. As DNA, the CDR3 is TGTGCCAGCAGGCCGGGACAGGGTTCCACCGGGGAGCTGTTTTTT.

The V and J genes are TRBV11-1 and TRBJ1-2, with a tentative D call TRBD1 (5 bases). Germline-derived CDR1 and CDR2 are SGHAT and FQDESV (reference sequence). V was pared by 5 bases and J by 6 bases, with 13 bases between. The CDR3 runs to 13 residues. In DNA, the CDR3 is TGTGCCAGCAGCCAGGGACCGGGGGATGGCTACACCTTC. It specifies CASSQGPGDGYTF.

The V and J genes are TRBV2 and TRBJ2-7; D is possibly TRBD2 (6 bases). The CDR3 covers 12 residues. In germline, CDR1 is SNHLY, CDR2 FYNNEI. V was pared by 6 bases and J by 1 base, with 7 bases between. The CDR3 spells CASRGGSYEQYV. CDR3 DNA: TGTGCCAGCAGGGGAGGATCCTACGAGCAGTACGTC.

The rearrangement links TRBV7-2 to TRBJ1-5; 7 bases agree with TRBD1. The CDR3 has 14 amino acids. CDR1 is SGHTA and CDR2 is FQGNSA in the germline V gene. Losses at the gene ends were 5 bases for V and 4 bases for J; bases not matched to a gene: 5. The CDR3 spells CASSRGTANQPQHF. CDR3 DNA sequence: TGTGCCAGCAGCCGCGGGACAGCTAATCAGCCCCAGCATTTT.

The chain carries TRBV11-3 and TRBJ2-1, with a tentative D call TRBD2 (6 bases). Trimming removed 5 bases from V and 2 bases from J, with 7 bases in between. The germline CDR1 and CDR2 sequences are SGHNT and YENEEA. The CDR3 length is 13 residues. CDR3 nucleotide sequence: TGTGCCAGCAGCCGGACTACCTACAATGAGCAGTTCTTC. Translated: CASSRTTYNEQFF. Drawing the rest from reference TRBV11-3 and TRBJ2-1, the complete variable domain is EAGVVQSPRYKIIEKKQPVAFWCNPISGHNTLYWYLQNLGQGPELLIRYENEEAVDDSQLPKDRFSAERLKGVDSTLKIQPAELGDSAVYLCASSRTTYNEQFFGPGTRLTVL.

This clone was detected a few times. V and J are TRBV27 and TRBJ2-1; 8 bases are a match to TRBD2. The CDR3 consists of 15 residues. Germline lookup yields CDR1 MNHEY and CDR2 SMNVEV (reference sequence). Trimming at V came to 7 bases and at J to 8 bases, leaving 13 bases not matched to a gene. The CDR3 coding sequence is TGTGCCAGCAAACCCCCCGGGCGCGGGAGGTATGAGCAGTTCTTC. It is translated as CASKPPGRGRYEQFF.

CDR3 residues: CASSRDKDYGYTF. CDR3 bases: TGTGCCAGCTCTCGGGACAAGGACTATGGCTACACCTTC. This chain connects TRBV18 to TRBJ1-2; D is perhaps TRBD1 (6 bases). CDR3 length: 13 residues. From germline, CDR1 is KGHSH and CDR2 LQKENI. Trimming took off 6 bases at V and 3 bases at J, with 11 bases between the two ends.

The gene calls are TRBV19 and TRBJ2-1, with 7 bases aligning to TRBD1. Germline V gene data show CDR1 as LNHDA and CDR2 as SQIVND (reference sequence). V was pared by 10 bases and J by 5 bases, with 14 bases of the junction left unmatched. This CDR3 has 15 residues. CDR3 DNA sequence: TGTGCCACCGACCCGGGACAGCGGATCAACAATGAGCAGTTCTTC. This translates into CATDPGQRINNEQFF.

Here the CDR3 reads CASSQTSGTTDTQYF. CDR3 nucleotides: TGTGCCAGCAGCCAGACTAGCGGCACCACAGATACGCAGTATTTT. This chain uses TRBV7-3 with TRBJ2-3; TRBD2 matches at 9 bases. V shed 5 bases, J shed 2 bases, and the junction held 5 bases outside the gene matches. Germline assignment: CDR1 SGHTA and CDR2 FQGTGA. This CDR3 has 15 amino acids.

CDR3 amino acids: CASSNSAGPQETQYF. DNA for the CDR3: TGTGCCAGTAGTAATTCGGCGGGGCCCCAAGAGACCCAGTACTTC. V usage is TRBV19 and J usage is TRBJ2-5, with D maybe TRBD2 (6 bases). The CDR3 is 15 amino acids. Germline CDR1 LNHDA, CDR2 SQIVND (reference sequence). V dropped 4 bases and J dropped 1 base, with 13 bases sitting between them.

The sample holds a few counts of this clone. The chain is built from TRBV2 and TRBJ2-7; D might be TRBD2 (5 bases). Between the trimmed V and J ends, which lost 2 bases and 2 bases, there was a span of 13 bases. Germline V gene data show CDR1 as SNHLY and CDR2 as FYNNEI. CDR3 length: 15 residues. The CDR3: CASSELASPTYEQYV. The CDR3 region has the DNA TGTGCCAGCAGTGAATTAGCTAGCCCAACCTACGAGCAGTACGTC.

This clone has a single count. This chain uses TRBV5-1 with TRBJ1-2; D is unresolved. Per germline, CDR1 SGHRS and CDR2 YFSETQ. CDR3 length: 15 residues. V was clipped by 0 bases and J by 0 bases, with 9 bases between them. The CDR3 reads CASSLGDISNYGYTF. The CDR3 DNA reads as TGCGCCAGCAGCTTGGGAGATATCTCTAACTATGGCTACACCTTC.

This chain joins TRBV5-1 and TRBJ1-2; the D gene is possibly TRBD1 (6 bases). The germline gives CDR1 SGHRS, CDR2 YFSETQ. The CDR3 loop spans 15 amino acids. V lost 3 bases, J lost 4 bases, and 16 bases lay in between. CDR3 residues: CASSSVGRDIYGYTF. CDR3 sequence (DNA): TGCGCCAGCAGCTCGGTTGGAAGGGACATCTATGGCTACACCTTC.

The CDR3 DNA reads as TGCGCCAGCAGCCAAGATTCCGGGGGAAGGGTAGATACGCAGTATTTT. This codes for CASSQDSGGRVDTQYF. The rearrangement uses TRBV4-1 and TRBJ2-3; D is possibly TRBD2 (6 bases). This CDR3 comprises 16 residues. Per the germline V gene, CDR1 is MGHRA and CDR2 is YSYEKL. Trimming shortened V by 0 bases and J by 5 bases, and 15 bases separated the two germline ends.

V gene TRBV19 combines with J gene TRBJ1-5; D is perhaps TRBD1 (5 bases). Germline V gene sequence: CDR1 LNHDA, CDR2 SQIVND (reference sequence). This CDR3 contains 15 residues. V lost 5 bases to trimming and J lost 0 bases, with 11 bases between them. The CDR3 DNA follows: TGTGCCAGTAGTCCCGGACACCTTAGCAATCAGCCCCAGCATTTT. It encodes CASSPGHLSNQPQHF.

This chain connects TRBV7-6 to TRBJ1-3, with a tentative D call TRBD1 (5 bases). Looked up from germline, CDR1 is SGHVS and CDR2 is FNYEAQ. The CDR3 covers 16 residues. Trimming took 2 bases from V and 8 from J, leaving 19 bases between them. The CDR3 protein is CASSLRSGGMDHTIYF. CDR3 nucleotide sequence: TGTGCCAGCAGCTTACGGTCGGGGGGGATGGATCACACCATATATTTT.

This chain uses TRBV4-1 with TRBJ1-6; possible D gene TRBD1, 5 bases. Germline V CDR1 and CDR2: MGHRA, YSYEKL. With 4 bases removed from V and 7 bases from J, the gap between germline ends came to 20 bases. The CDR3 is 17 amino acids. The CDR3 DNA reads TGCGCCAGCAGCCTCACCGGCCCCGGGACTTGGAATTCACCCCTCCACTTT. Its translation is CASSLTGPGTWNSPLHF.

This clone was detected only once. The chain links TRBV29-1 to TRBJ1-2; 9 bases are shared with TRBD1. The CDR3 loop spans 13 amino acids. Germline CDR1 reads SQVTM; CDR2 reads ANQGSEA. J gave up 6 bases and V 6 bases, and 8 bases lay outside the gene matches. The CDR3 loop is CSVPPGTGHGYTF. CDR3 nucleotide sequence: TGCAGCGTCCCACCCGGGACAGGGCATGGCTACACCTTC.

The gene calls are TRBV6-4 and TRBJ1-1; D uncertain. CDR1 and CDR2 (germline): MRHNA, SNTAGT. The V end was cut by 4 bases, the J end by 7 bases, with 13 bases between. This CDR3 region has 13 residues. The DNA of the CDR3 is TGTGCCAGCAGTGGCCACTCCGGTAGTGAAGCTTTCTTT. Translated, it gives CASSGHSGSEAFF.

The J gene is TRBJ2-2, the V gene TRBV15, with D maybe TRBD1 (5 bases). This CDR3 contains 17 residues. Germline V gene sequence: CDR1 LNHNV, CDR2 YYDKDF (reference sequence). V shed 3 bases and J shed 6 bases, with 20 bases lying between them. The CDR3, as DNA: TGTGCCACCAGCAGCAGTCCCGCAGGGATCTCGCCCGGGGAGCTGTTTTTT. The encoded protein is CATSSSPAGISPGELFF.

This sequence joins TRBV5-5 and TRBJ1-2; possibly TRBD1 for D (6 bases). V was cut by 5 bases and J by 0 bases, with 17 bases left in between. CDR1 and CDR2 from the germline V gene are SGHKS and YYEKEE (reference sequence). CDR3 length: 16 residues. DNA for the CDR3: TGTGCCAGCAGTTTTACAGGGATGAGAGCTAACTATGGCTACACCTTC. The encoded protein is CASSFTGMRANYGYTF.

The CDR3 loop reads CSAISGGEQYF. As DNA, the CDR3 is TGCAGTGCCATTAGCGGGGGCGAGCAGTACTTC. V gene TRBV20-1 combines with J gene TRBJ2-7; 9 nucleotides align to TRBD2. The CDR3 is 11 residues long. Trimming removed 6 bases from V and 6 bases from J; junction bases left unmatched: 3. Germline-derived CDR1 and CDR2 are DFQATT and SNEGSKA (reference sequence).

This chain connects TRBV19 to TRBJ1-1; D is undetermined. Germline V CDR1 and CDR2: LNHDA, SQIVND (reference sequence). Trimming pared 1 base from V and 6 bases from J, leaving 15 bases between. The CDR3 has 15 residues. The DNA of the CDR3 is TGTGCCAGTAGTATAGTCCCGACGGGGTCATCTGAAGCTTTCTTT. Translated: CASSIVPTGSSEAFF.

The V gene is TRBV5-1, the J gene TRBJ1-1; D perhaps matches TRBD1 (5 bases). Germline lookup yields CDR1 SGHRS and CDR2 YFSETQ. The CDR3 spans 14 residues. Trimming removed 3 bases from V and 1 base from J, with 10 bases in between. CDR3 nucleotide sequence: TGCGCCAGCAGCTCCGGGAGGGGGAACACTGAAGCTTTCTTT. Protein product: CASSSGRGNTEAFF. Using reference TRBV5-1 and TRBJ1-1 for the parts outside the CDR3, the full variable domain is KAGVTQTPRYLIKTRGQQVTLSCSPISGHRSVSWYQQTPGQGLQFLFEYFSETQRNKGNFPGRFSGRQFSNSRSEMNVSTLELGDSALYLCASSSGRGNTEAFFGQGTRLTVV.

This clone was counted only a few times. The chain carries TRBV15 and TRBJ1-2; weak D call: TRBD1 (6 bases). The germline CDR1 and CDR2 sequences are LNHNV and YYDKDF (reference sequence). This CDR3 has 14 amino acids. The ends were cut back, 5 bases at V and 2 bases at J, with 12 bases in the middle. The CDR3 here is CATSFGRGNYGYTF. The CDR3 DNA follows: TGTGCCACCAGCTTCGGGAGGGGGAACTATGGCTACACCTTC.